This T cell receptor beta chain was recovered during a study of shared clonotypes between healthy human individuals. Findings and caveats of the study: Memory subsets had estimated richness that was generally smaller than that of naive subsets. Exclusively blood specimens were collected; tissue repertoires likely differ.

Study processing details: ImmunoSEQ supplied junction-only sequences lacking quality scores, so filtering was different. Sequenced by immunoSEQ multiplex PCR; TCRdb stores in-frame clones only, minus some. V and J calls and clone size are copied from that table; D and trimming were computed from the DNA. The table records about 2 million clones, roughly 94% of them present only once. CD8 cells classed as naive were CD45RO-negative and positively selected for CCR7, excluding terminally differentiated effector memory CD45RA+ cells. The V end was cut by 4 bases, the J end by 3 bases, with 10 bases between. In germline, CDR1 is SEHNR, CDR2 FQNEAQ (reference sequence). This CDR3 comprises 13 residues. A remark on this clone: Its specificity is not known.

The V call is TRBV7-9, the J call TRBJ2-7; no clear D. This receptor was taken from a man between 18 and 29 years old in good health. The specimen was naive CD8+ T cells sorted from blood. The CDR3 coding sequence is TGTGCCAGCAGCTCCTCCCCAGGCTACGAGCAGTACTTC. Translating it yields CASSSSPGYEQYF.